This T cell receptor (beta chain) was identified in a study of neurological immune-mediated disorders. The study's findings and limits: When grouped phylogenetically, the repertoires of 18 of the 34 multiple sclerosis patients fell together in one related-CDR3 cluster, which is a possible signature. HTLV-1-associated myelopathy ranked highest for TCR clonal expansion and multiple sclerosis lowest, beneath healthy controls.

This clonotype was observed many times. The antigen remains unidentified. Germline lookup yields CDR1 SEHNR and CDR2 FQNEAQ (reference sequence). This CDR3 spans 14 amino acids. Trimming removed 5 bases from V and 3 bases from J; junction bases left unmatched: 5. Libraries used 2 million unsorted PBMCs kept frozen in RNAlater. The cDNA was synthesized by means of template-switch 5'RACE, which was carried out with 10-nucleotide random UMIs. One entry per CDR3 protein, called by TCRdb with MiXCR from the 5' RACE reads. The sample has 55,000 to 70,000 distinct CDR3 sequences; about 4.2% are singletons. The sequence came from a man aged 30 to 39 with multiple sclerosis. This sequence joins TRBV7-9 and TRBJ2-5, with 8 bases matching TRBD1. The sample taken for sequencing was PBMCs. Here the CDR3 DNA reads TGTGCCAGCAGCCCCGGACAGGGAGAAGAGACCCAGTACTTC. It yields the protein CASSPGQGEETQYF.